Each of the 20 T cell receptor beta chains below was sequenced from the same sample in a study of T-cell memory formation after mild COVID-19. Via MiXCR, TCRdb re-called the 5' RACE reads, giving one row per CDR3 protein. The table shows hundreds of thousands of distinct CDR3 sequences, with about a sixth occurring only once. Input material: PBMCs or a T cell subset sorted from them (not recorded which). These receptors originate from a man between 18 and 29 years old who had mild COVID-19 (a few samples of this study predate the infection). Cell type and time point are not known.

V and J are TRBV5-1 and TRBJ2-1, with TRBD1 identical over 8 bases. The V gene end was trimmed by 6 bases and the J gene end by 4 bases; junction bases not matched to a gene: 9. The germline V gene has CDR1 SGHRS and CDR2 YFSETQ. The CDR3 spans 15 residues. The DNA of the CDR3 is TGCGCCAGCAATTTGAACAGGGGGGATTACAATGAGCAGTTCTTC. Translated: CASNLNRGDYNEQFF.

This clonotype occurred many times. V gene TRBV6-1 combines with J gene TRBJ2-1; D remains ambiguous. From germline, CDR1 is MNHNS and CDR2 SASEGT. Trimming shortened V by 2 bases and J by 9 bases, and 11 bases separated the two germline ends. CDR3 size: 13 residues. The CDR3 sequence is CASSELGLGEQFF. In DNA form, the CDR3 reads TGTGCCAGCAGTGAATTAGGTCTGGGTGAGCAGTTCTTC.

This clonotype was detected only a few times. V gene TRBV11-2 combines with J gene TRBJ2-1; 10 bases line up with TRBD1. Germline lookup yields CDR1 SGHAT and CDR2 FQNNGV. Unmatched junction bases numbered 8, after V lost 0 bases and J lost 6 bases. The CDR3 has 17 residues. The CDR3 coding sequence is TGTGCCAGCAGCTTAGATAGCCGACAGGGGGCCGTCAATGAGCAGTTCTTC. Translating gives CASSLDSRQGAVNEQFF.

The J gene is TRBJ2-3, the V gene TRBV11-2; 9 bases map to TRBD2. Germline CDR1 is SGHAT and CDR2 is FQNNGV. The CDR3 is 15 residues long. The junction had 4 bases not matched to a gene; V was cut back by 6 bases and J by 0 bases. CDR3 amino acids: CASRPTSGSTDTQYF. The CDR3 region has the DNA TGTGCCAGCAGACCGACTAGCGGTAGCACAGATACGCAGTATTTT.

This clonotype showed up many times. This rearrangement joins TRBV7-9 to TRBJ2-1, with 7 nucleotides matching TRBD1. This CDR3 has 16 amino acids. The ends lost 5 bases at V and 6 bases at J; junction bases unmatched: 13. In germline, CDR1 is SEHNR, CDR2 FQNEAQ (reference sequence). The CDR3: CASSPRQGGMGNEQFF. The CDR3 nucleotides are TGTGCCAGCAGCCCCCGACAGGGTGGGATGGGCAATGAGCAGTTCTTC. Drawing the rest from reference TRBV7-9 and TRBJ2-1, the complete variable domain is DTGVSQNPRHKITKRGQNVTFRCDPISEHNRLYWYRQTLGQGPEFLTYFQNEAQLEKSRLLSDRFSAERPKGSFSTLEIQRTEQGDSAMYLCASSPRQGGMGNEQFFGPGTRLTVL.

The chain has TRBV2 and TRBJ1-2; D call uncertain. The CDR3 length is 13 residues. Germline CDR1 is SNHLY and CDR2 is FYNNEI. Trimming left V 5 bases short and J 4 bases short, with 11 bases between. The CDR3 sequence is CASSYQEGYGYTF. CDR3 sequence (DNA): TGTGCCAGCAGTTACCAAGAGGGCTATGGCTACACCTTC.

The sample holds a few counts of this clonotype. The chain has TRBV4-1 and TRBJ2-3; no clear D gene. The ends were cut back, 0 bases at V and 0 bases at J, with 10 bases in the middle. Germline loops: CDR1 MGHRA, CDR2 YSYEKL. The CDR3 runs to 16 residues. The CDR3 protein is CASSQEYYPSTDTQYF. The CDR3 nucleotides read TGCGCCAGCAGCCAAGAGTACTACCCTAGCACAGATACGCAGTATTTT.

This clonotype has more than one count but fewer than ten. The gene calls are TRBV20-1 and TRBJ2-7, with 8 bases fitting TRBD1. After removal of 0 bases from V and 0 bases from J, the junction contained 4 bases not matched to a gene. This CDR3 spans 15 amino acids. Germline lookup yields CDR1 DFQATT and CDR2 SNEGSKA (reference sequence). The CDR3 here is CSARDPGQASYEQYF. In nucleotides, the CDR3 is TGCAGTGCTAGAGATCCGGGACAGGCCTCCTACGAGCAGTACTTC.

The chain has TRBV6-5 and TRBJ2-5; possibly TRBD1 or TRBD2 for D (5 bases each). CDR1 MNHEY and CDR2 SVGAGI come from the germline V gene. The CDR3 loop spans 14 amino acids. V shed 4 bases and J shed 2 bases, with 11 bases lying between them. CDR3 in amino acids: CASSLGVLQETQYF. DNA for the CDR3: TGTGCCAGCAGTTTGGGGGTCCTACAAGAGACCCAGTACTTC.

The genes are TRBV20-1 and TRBJ1-2; D is unclear. Trimming removed 5 bases from V and 8 bases from J, with 15 bases in between. From germline, CDR1 is DFQATT and CDR2 SNEGSKA (reference sequence). The CDR3 consists of 12 residues. CDR3 in amino acids: CSALLTLGGYTF. The CDR3 DNA follows: TGCAGTGCTCTTCTTACCCTCGGGGGCTACACCTTC.

The table lists this clonotype with many counts. This chain connects TRBV27 to TRBJ2-7, with D perhaps TRBD1 or TRBD2 (5 bases each). Per the germline V gene, CDR1 is MNHEY and CDR2 is SMNVEV (reference sequence). The CDR3 spans 13 residues. V lost 6 bases to trimming and J lost 1 base, with 10 bases between them. CDR3: CASRGTESYEQYF. CDR3 sequence (DNA): TGTGCCAGCAGAGGGACGGAGTCCTACGAGCAGTACTTC.

Only a few counts were recorded for this clonotype. CDR3 residues: CASSRTGGLSYNEQFF. The CDR3 coding sequence is TGCGCCAGCAGCCGAACGGGGGGGCTTTCCTACAATGAGCAGTTCTTC. The genes are TRBV4-3 and TRBJ2-1, with 8 positions matching TRBD2. J gave up 1 base and V 4 bases, and 6 bases lay outside the gene matches. CDR3 length: 16 residues. Germline loops: CDR1 LGHNA, CDR2 YSLEER.

This clonotype came up a few times. The chain recombines TRBV7-8 with TRBJ1-5, with unresolved D. This CDR3 spans 16 amino acids. V gave up 5 bases and J gave up 2 bases, with 16 bases separating them. Germline CDR1 and CDR2: SGHVS and FQNEAQ. DNA of the CDR3: TGTGCCAGCAGCGGGAGGGATGGATGGGGCAATCAGCCCCAGCATTTT. This sequence encodes CASSGRDGWGNQPQHF.

This clonotype was seen a handful of times. The gene calls are TRBV5-1 and TRBJ2-2, with D maybe TRBD1 (6 bases). Per the germline V gene, CDR1 is SGHRS and CDR2 is YFSETQ. The CDR3 is 15 residues long. Trimming left V 4 bases short and J 6 bases short, with 16 bases between. CDR3 sequence (DNA): TGCGCCAGCAGCCCGCCCAGGGGAGAAGCCGGGGAGCTGTTTTTT. This gives the protein CASSPPRGEAGELFF. The whole variable domain, remainder taken from reference TRBV5-1 and TRBJ2-2, is KAGVTQTPRYLIKTRGQQVTLSCSPISGHRSVSWYQQTPGQGLQFLFEYFSETQRNKGNFPGRFSGRQFSNSRSEMNVSTLELGDSALYLCASSPPRGEAGELFFGEGSRLTVL.

The gene calls are TRBV4-3 and TRBJ1-1; D is ambiguous. The CDR3 runs 15 residues. Germline loops: CDR1 LGHNA, CDR2 YSLEER. Between the trimmed V and J ends, which lost 2 bases and 0 bases, there was a span of 10 bases. CDR3 bases: TGCGCCAGCAGCCAAACTCTGGCCCTGAACACTGAAGCTTTCTTT. Its protein product is CASSQTLALNTEAFF.

The V and J genes are TRBV28 and TRBJ1-1; 9 nucleotides match TRBD1. Trimming took 8 bases from V and 8 from J; bases not matched to a gene: 6. CDR1 is MDHEN, CDR2 SYDVKM, per germline. The CDR3 has 12 amino acids. The CDR3 protein is CASGQGLTEAFF. In DNA form, the CDR3 reads TGTGCCAGCGGACAGGGGCTGACGGAAGCTTTCTTT.

The V gene is TRBV4-2, the J gene TRBJ1-6; D might be TRBD1 (6 bases). CDR1 LGHNA and CDR2 YNFKEQ come from the germline V gene. The CDR3 loop spans 15 amino acids. The germline V and J ends were trimmed by 3 bases and 9 bases, with 15 bases remaining between them. This CDR3 reads CASSQVRDTSSPLHF. The CDR3 nucleotides are TGTGCCAGCAGCCAGGTCCGGGACACGAGTTCACCCCTCCACTTT.

This clonotype appeared a few times. This CDR3 is CASSSGPALAKNIQYF. The CDR3 bases are TGTGCCAGCAGCTCCGGACCCGCGCTAGCCAAAAACATTCAGTACTTC. The chain uses TRBV7-6 and TRBJ2-4; D unresolved. The germline V and J ends were trimmed by 4 bases and 0 bases, with 13 bases remaining between them. Germline CDR1 SGHVS, CDR2 FNYEAQ. The CDR3 contains 16 residues. Using reference TRBV7-6 and TRBJ2-4 for the parts outside the CDR3, the full variable domain is GAGVSQSPRYKVTKRGQDVALRCDPISGHVSLYWYRQALGQGPEFLTYFNYEAQQDKSGLPNDRFSAERPEGSISTLTIQRTEQRDSAMYRCASSSGPALAKNIQYFGAGTRLSVL.

This clonotype was seen at least ten times. A junction boundary mismatches the germline segment, possibly from a read error. V is TRBV7-3 and J is TRBJ2-2; a weak D match, TRBD1 (5 bases). The CDR3 covers 15 residues. CDR1 is SGHTA and CDR2 is FQGTGA in the germline V gene. The CDR3 spells CASSLGQGGTGELFF. CDR3 bases: TGCGCCAGCAGCTTGGGGCAGGGCGGCACCGGGGAGCTGTTTTTT.

This clonotype occurred a few times. The chain has TRBV20-1 and TRBJ2-5; no clear D. Germline V gives CDR1 DFQATT, CDR2 SNEGSKA (reference sequence). V lost 1 base and J 1 base, leaving 10 bases between the germline ends. CDR3 size: 14 residues. The CDR3 region is CSARGPGSQETQYF. The CDR3 nucleotides read TGCAGTGCTAGAGGTCCCGGCAGCCAAGAGACCCAGTACTTC.